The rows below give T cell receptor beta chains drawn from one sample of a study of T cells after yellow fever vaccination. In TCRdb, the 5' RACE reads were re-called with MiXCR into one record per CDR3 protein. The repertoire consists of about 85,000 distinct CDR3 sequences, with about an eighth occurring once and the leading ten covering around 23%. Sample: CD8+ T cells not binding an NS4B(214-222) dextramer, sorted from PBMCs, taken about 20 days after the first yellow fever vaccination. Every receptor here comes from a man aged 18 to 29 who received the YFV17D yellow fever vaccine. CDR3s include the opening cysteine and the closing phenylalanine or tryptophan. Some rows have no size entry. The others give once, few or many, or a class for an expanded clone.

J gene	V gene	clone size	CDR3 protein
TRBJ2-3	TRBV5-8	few	CASSPPVDTQYF
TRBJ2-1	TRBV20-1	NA	CSAPTGTGESNEQFF
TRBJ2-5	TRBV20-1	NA	CSARPLTGAYQETQYF
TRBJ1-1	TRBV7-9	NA	CASSYPRGAKTEAFF
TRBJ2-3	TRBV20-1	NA	CSAEDRVETDTQYF
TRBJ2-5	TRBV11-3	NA	CASSPGASAQYF
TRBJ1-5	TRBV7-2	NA	CASSLVVDGNQPQHF
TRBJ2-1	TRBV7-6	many	CASSPSTGDYYNEQFF
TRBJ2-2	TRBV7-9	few	CASNPRTGIITGELFF
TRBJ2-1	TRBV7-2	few	CASSLAGGEVRINEQFF
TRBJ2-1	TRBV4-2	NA	CASSLPADLYNEQFF
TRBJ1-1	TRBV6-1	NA	CASSFWEGNTEAFF
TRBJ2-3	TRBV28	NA	CASSPPGTFTDTQYF
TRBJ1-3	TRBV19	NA	CASSMVFGGTGNTIYF
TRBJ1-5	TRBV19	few	CASSTLFQGGGYSNQPQHF
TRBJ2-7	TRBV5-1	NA	CASRTTPGPAYEQYF
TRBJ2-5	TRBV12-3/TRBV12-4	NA	CASSSLGAQETQYF
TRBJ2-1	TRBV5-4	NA	CASSLLRGPPGPYNEQFF
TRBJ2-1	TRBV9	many	CASSNNPATSGVNEQFF
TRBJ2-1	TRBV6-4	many	CASSEDVAGSSEQFF
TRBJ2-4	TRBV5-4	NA	CASSSQGDGNIQYF
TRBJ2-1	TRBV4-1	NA	CASSQDTTGVSYNEQFF
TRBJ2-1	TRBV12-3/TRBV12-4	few	CASSFGSRNNEQFF
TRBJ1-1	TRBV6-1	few	CASKLDRGNTEAFF
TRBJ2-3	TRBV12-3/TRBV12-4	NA	CASSSTEPSTDTHYF
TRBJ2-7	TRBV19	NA	CASSIFGQSHEQYF
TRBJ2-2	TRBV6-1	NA	CASSPGGPYLTGELFF
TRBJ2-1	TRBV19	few	CASSISSDNEQFF